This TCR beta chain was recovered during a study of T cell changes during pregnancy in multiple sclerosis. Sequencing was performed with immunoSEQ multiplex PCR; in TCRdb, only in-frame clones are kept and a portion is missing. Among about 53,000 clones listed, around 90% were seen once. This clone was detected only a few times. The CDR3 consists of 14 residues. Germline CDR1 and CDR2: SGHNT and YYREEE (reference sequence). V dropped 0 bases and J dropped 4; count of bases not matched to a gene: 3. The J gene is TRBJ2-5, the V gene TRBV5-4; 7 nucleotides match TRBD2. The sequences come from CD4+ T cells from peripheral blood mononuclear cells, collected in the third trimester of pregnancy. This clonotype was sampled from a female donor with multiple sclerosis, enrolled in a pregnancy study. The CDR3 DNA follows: TGTGCCAGCAGCTTGGCCACGGGGGGAGAGACCCAGTACTTC. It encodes CASSLATGGETQYF. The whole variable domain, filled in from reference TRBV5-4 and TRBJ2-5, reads ETGVTQSPTHLIKTRGQQVTLRCSSQSGHNTVSWYQQALGQGPQFIFQYYREEENGRGNFPPRFSGLQFPNYSSELNVNALELDDSALYLCASSLATGGETQYFGPGTRLLVL.